Following are 2 T cell receptor beta chains from one sample sequenced in a study of OX40 agonist ivuxolimab in advanced cancers. Only in-frame clones appear in the TCRdb table, and some are missing; sequencing was by immunoSEQ multiplex PCR. The sample holds about 100,000 clones, around nine tenths seen once. Sequenced here: CD4+ or CD8+ T cells sorted from blood, sampled in a trial of the OX40 agonist ivuxolimab. The origin of the receptors is an adult with an advanced solid tumor such as melanoma, head and neck, liver or kidney cancer.

The chain combines TRBV30 with TRBJ1-5; D call uncertain. The CDR3 consists of 13 residues. V was clipped by 2 bases and J by 5 bases, with 10 bases between them. Germline CDR1 and CDR2: GTSNPN and SVGIG (reference sequence). The CDR3 loop is CAWSPLTDQPQHF. CDR3 nucleotide sequence: TGTGCCTGGAGTCCGTTAACGGATCAGCCCCAGCATTTT.

Comment on this clone: This CDR3 is also generated by other DNA sequences in the sample. The rearrangement links TRBV30 to TRBJ1-2; D is undetermined. CDR1 and CDR2 (germline): GTSNPN, SVGIG (reference sequence). Trimming removed 5 bases from V and 0 bases from J, with 13 bases in between. The length of the CDR3 is 14 residues. CDR3 in amino acids: CAWQRGLANYGYTF. DNA for the CDR3: TGTGCCTGGCAAAGAGGGTTAGCTAACTATGGCTACACCTTC.